These 32 T cell receptor beta chains were sequenced from one sample in a study of blood T cell repertoires in COVID-19. TCRdb keeps only in-frame clones here, not all; method: immunoSEQ multiplex PCR. The sample lists a few hundred thousand clones; 70% to 90% were seen once. The sequenced material came from PBMCs or T cells enriched from blood (not recorded which). Every receptor here comes from a man between 25 and 39 years old who had recovered from COVID-19.

The V gene is TRBV4-1, the J gene TRBJ1-6; D is possibly TRBD1 (5 bases). Looked up from germline, CDR1 is MGHRA and CDR2 is YSYEKL. The CDR3 spans 14 residues. Deletions cut 0 bases from V and 6 bases from J, with 6 bases between. The CDR3 nucleotides are TGCGCCAGCAGCCAAGACAGGGTTAATTCACCCCTCCACTTT. This encodes CASSQDRVNSPLHF.

Points on this clone: Within the sample, other DNA sequences also encode this same CDR3. The V and J genes are TRBV30 and TRBJ2-7, with no clear D. V was pared by 0 bases and J by 2 bases, with 5 bases between. In germline, CDR1 is GTSNPN, CDR2 SVGIG (reference sequence). This CDR3 has 12 amino acids. The CDR3, as DNA: TGTGCCTGGAGTGTCAGTCCCTACGAGCAGTACTTC. Protein sequence: CAWSVSPYEQYF.

This sequence joins TRBV9 and TRBJ2-1, with D perhaps TRBD2 (8 bases). Trimming took off 4 bases at V and 2 bases at J, with 22 bases between the two ends. CDR1 SGDLS and CDR2 YYNGEE come from the germline V gene. The CDR3 covers 18 residues. The CDR3 DNA is TGTGCCAGCAGCTACAGGGGTAGCGGGGAGTACACCTACAATGAGCAGTTCTTC. It is translated as CASSYRGSGEYTYNEQFF. Combining the CDR3 with reference TRBV9 and TRBJ2-1 gives the whole variable domain DSGVTQTPKHLITATGQRVTLRCSPRSGDLSVYWYQQSLDQGLQFLIQYYNGEERAKGNILERFSAQQFPDLHSELNLSSLELGDSALYFCASSYRGSGEYTYNEQFFGPGTRLTVL.

This clone is a singleton in its sample. The rearrangement links TRBV21-1 to TRBJ2-6; TRBD1 is the table's D call and was not checked against the DNA. TRBV21-1 is an annotated pseudogene. This CDR3 region has 15 residues. CDR3 sequence: CASSKGGPGANVLTF. The CDR3 region has the DNA TGTGCCAGCAGCAAAGGGGGGCCTGGGGCCAACGTCCTGACTTTC.

This clone has more than one count but fewer than ten. This same CDR3 is encoded by further DNA sequences in the sample. The rearrangement uses TRBV5-4 and TRBJ2-7, with a weak D call TRBD1 (5 bases). The CDR3 contains 14 residues. V lost 4 bases, J lost 2 bases, and 13 bases lay in between. The V gene's germline CDR1 is SGHNT and CDR2 YYREEE (reference sequence). CDR3 nucleotide sequence: TGTGCCAGCAGCGTTACAGGCACCACCTACGAGCAGTACTTC. Translating gives CASSVTGTTYEQYF.

This chain joins TRBV5-1 and TRBJ1-2; tentative D call: TRBD1 (5 bases). Germline V gene lookup returns CDR1 SGHRS and CDR2 YFSETQ. V lost 0 bases, J lost 4 bases, and 10 bases lay in between. The CDR3 contains 14 residues. For the CDR3, the DNA is TGCGCCAGCAGCTTGGGGCGACAGTCCTATGGCTACACCTTC. Translation gives CASSLGRQSYGYTF.

This clone has a handful of counts. This rearrangement joins TRBV28 to TRBJ1-6; TRBD1 is a possible D gene (5 bases). Germline V gene sequence: CDR1 MDHEN, CDR2 SYDVKM. V gave up 3 bases and J gave up 0 bases, with 15 bases separating them. There are 18 residues in the CDR3. The CDR3: CASSFITGGSSYNSPLHF. The CDR3 region has the DNA TGTGCCAGCAGTTTCATCACCGGGGGAAGCTCCTATAATTCACCCCTCCACTTT.

The V call is TRBV7-6, the J call TRBJ1-6; D is perhaps TRBD1 (6 bases). Deletions cut 1 base from V and 13 bases from J, with 14 bases between. CDR3 length equals 14 residues. Germline assignment: CDR1 SGHVS and CDR2 FNYEAQ. In nucleotides, the CDR3 is TGTGCCAGCAGCTTAGGGGGACAAGGCAATCCCCTCCACTTT. Translation gives CASSLGGQGNPLHF.

CDR3 sequence (DNA): TGTGCCACCCGGGGACAGACTTCCTATGGCTACACCTTC. It yields the protein CATRGQTSYGYTF. The chain carries TRBV24-1 and TRBJ1-2; TRBD1 agrees at 7 bases. The V segment lost 9 bases and the J segment 4 bases; nucleotides outside the gene matches: 7. The CDR3 extends over 13 amino acids. CDR1 is KGHDR, CDR2 SFDVKD, per germline.

The chain uses TRBV7-6 and TRBJ1-2; 8 bases are a match to TRBD1. CDR1 SGHVS and CDR2 FNYEAQ come from the germline V gene. The CDR3 runs 14 residues. With 4 bases clipped from V and 6 bases from J, the junction kept 7 bases outside the gene matches. The CDR3 region has the DNA TGTGCCAGCAGCTATTCAGGGGGCGGTGATGGCTACACCTTC. Translating gives CASSYSGGGDGYTF.

The gene calls are TRBV7-6 and TRBJ2-3; TRBD1 matches at 8 bases. The CDR3 sequence is 20 residues long. V dropped 5 bases and J dropped 1; count of bases not matched to a gene: 20. CDR1 is SGHVS, CDR2 FNYEAQ, per germline. The CDR3, as DNA: TGTGCCAGCAGCCCGCGACTCGGACAGGGCTTTTCTTTGGGCACAGATACGCAGTATTTT. Translated, it gives CASSPRLGQGFSLGTDTQYF.

The J gene is TRBJ1-2, the V gene TRBV9, with 9 bases aligning to TRBD1. There are 14 residues in the CDR3. Germline CDR1 is SGDLS and CDR2 is YYNGEE. After removal of 0 bases from V and 8 bases from J, the junction contained 5 bases not matched to a gene. CDR3: CASSVDRGQGGYTF. The CDR3 region has the DNA TGTGCCAGCAGCGTAGACAGGGGGCAGGGAGGCTACACCTTC.

The rearrangement joins TRBV10-3 to TRBJ1-4; no reliable D call. CDR3 length: 16 amino acids. CDR1 is ENHRY and CDR2 is SYGVKD in the germline V gene. V was clipped by 5 bases and J by 2 bases, with 15 bases between them. CDR3 sequence (DNA): TGTGCCATCAGTACTCTCTTGGGAGGGACTAATGAAAAACTGTTTTTT. Residues: CAISTLLGGTNEKLFF.

This clone was recorded only once. The rearrangement uses TRBV12-5 and TRBJ1-4, with 7 bases matching TRBD1. V shed 6 bases, J shed 8 bases, and the junction held 9 bases outside the gene matches. CDR3 length: 14 residues. From germline, CDR1 is LGHNT and CDR2 FRNRAP. The CDR3 reads CASGPTGTVEKLFF. The CDR3 bases are TGTGCTAGTGGCCCTACCGGGACAGTCGAAAAACTGTTTTTT.

This sequence joins TRBV6-5 and TRBJ1-2, with TRBD1 matching 7 bases. The CDR3 contains 15 residues. The V and J ends lost 6 bases and 5 bases, in that order; junction bases with no gene match: 12. Germline assignment: CDR1 MNHEY and CDR2 SVGAGI. DNA for the CDR3: TGTGCCAGCAGGTCAACCGGACAGGAAATATATGGCTACACCTTC. Amino acid sequence: CASRSTGQEIYGYTF.

The V call is TRBV29-1, the J call TRBJ1-1; D gene uncertain. Per the germline V gene, CDR1 is SQVTM and CDR2 is ANQGSEA. V was trimmed by 7 bases and J by 3 bases, leaving 12 bases between them. The CDR3 totals 12 residues. The CDR3 DNA is TGCAGCGCGCATCGGGTGGACACTGAAGCTTTCTTT. This translates into CSAHRVDTEAFF.

This clone was detected only once. The CDR3 DNA is TGTGCCAGCTCACCACCGGTAGGGGATGAAGCTTTCTTT. It translates to CASSPPVGDEAFF. The rearrangement joins TRBV18 to TRBJ1-1; D may be TRBD1 (5 bases). V was trimmed by 0 bases and J by 7 bases, leaving 9 bases between them. Looked up from germline, CDR1 is KGHSH and CDR2 is LQKENI. This CDR3 contains 13 residues.

The chain couples TRBV14 to TRBJ2-1; 11 bases line up with TRBD1. CDR1 is SGHDN and CDR2 is FVKESK in the germline V gene. The CDR3 extends over 17 amino acids. V shed 0 bases, J shed 8 bases, and the junction held 9 bases outside the gene matches. The DNA for the CDR3 is TGTGCCAGCAGCCAAGATCTCCGGGACAGGGGGTCCCATGAGCAGTTCTTC. Translation gives CASSQDLRDRGSHEQFF.

The chain recombines TRBV6-5 with TRBJ1-2; TRBD1 aligns across 10 bases. CDR1 and CDR2 (germline): MNHEY, SVGAGI. The junction had 10 bases not matched to a gene; V was cut back by 4 bases and J by 8 bases. This CDR3 has 15 residues. CDR3: CASSSTGTGAGGYTF. The CDR3 coding sequence is TGTGCCAGCAGTTCAACCGGGACAGGGGCAGGGGGCTACACCTTC.

In its sample, this clone was seen once. V is TRBV25-1 and J is TRBJ2-2; a weak D match, TRBD2 (5 bases). Germline assignment: CDR1 MGHDK and CDR2 SYGVNS. The CDR3 has 14 amino acids. V lost 5 bases, J lost 2 bases, and 9 bases lay in between. CDR3 protein: CASSPLANTGELFF. CDR3 DNA: TGTGCCAGCAGTCCCCTAGCTAACACCGGGGAGCTGTTTTTT.

The table lists this clone with a count of one. The CDR3 is CAIQAGTGGLGYTF. CDR3 DNA sequence: TGTGCCATCCAAGCCGGGACAGGGGGATTAGGCTACACCTTC. The J gene is TRBJ1-2, the V gene TRBV2; 11 bases are a match to TRBD1. V shed 10 bases, J shed 8 bases, and the junction held 12 bases outside the gene matches. Germline V gene sequence: CDR1 SNHLY, CDR2 FYNNEI. This CDR3 comprises 14 residues.

This clone came up once. This rearrangement joins TRBV11-2 to TRBJ2-7; TRBD1 matches at 9 bases. J lost 0 bases, V lost 5 bases, and 2 bases had no gene match. The CDR3 runs 14 residues. Germline V CDR1 and CDR2: SGHAT, FQNNGV. The CDR3 reads CASSLTGGSYEQYF. The DNA of the CDR3 is TGTGCCAGCAGCCTGACAGGGGGCTCCTACGAGCAGTACTTC.

Here the CDR3 reads CASSQDTGGPYNSPLHF. The CDR3, as DNA: TGTGCCAGCAGCCAAGACACAGGGGGGCCCTATAATTCACCCCTCCACTTT. The J gene is TRBJ1-6, the V gene TRBV14; 8 bases agree with TRBD1. The germline V gene encodes CDR1 SGHDN and CDR2 FVKESK. The trim removed 0 bases at V and 2 bases at J, leaving 3 bases unmatched. The CDR3 contains 17 residues.

The chain carries TRBV4-1 and TRBJ1-5; tentatively, D is TRBD1 (5 bases). From germline, CDR1 is MGHRA and CDR2 YSYEKL. Trimming cost V 1 base and J 4 bases, with 17 bases left between them. This CDR3 is built from 17 residues. The CDR3 DNA follows: TGCGCCAGCAGCCAAGCATTGGATCCCGGGGGGAATCAGCCCCAGCATTTT. Encoded protein: CASSQALDPGGNQPQHF.

The count of this clone is one. The V gene is TRBV5-1, the J gene TRBJ1-6; 7 positions agree with TRBD1. Unmatched junction bases numbered 4, after V lost 7 bases and J lost 6 bases. This CDR3 spans 13 amino acids. Germline assignment: CDR1 SGHRS and CDR2 YFSETQ. DNA of the CDR3: TGCGCCAGCGCAGGACAGGCTAATTCACCCCTCCACTTT. Protein sequence: CASAGQANSPLHF.

The chain couples TRBV5-1 to TRBJ2-3; 7 positions agree with TRBD2. V shed 3 bases and J 1 base; nucleotides not matched to a gene: 5. The CDR3 consists of 15 residues. CDR1 and CDR2 from the germline V gene are SGHRS and YFSETQ. CDR3 DNA: TGCGCCAGCAGCTGGTCTAGCGGAGGCACAGATACGCAGTATTTT. The encoded protein is CASSWSSGGTDTQYF.

This chain joins TRBV18 and TRBJ1-1; 10 bases map to TRBD1. From germline, CDR1 is KGHSH and CDR2 LQKENI. This CDR3 region has 17 residues. Trimming took 5 bases from V and 6 from J; bases not matched to a gene: 15. The CDR3: CASSTTGGGGLGAEAFF. DNA of the CDR3: TGTGCCAGCTCAACGACAGGGGGCGGAGGGCTAGGCGCTGAAGCTTTCTTT.

CDR3 DNA: TGTGCCAGCAGCCCCGAGGGAGGATCCAATCAGCCCCAGCATTTT. Encoded protein: CASSPEGGSNQPQHF. The chain joins TRBV11-3 to TRBJ1-5, with D unclear. Trimming cost V 5 bases and J 3 bases, with 14 bases left between them. Per the germline V gene, CDR1 is SGHNT and CDR2 is YENEEA. The CDR3 contains 15 residues.

V usage is TRBV6-5 and J usage is TRBJ1-6; 8 bases map to TRBD1. This CDR3 is built from 15 residues. Losses at the gene ends were 7 bases for V and 2 bases for J; bases not matched to a gene: 4. Germline-derived CDR1 and CDR2 are MNHEY and SVGAGI. The CDR3, as DNA: TGTGCCAGCACCCAGGACAGGGCCTATAATTCACCCCTCCACTTT. Its protein is CASTQDRAYNSPLHF.

This clone was observed a handful of times. This rearrangement joins TRBV9 to TRBJ2-7, with TRBD1 matching 7 bases. V gave up 3 bases and J gave up 4 bases; unmatched junction bases: 10. The germline V gene has CDR1 SGDLS and CDR2 YYNGEE. The CDR3 has 15 amino acids. This CDR3 is CASSAGTASTYEQYF. For the CDR3, the DNA is TGTGCCAGCAGCGCCGGGACAGCCTCAACTTACGAGCAGTACTTC.

The V and J genes are TRBV18 and TRBJ2-7; TRBD1 agrees at 9 bases. Germline CDR1 KGHSH, CDR2 LQKENI. The CDR3 sequence is 13 residues long. With V trimmed by 2 bases and J by 7 bases, 3 bases remained unmatched. CDR3 in amino acids: CASSPGTGREQYF. DNA for the CDR3: TGTGCCAGCTCACCAGGGACAGGGCGAGAGCAGTACTTC.

This chain links TRBV6-1 with TRBJ2-7; possibly TRBD2 for D (5 bases). This CDR3 comprises 15 residues. The V end lost 0 bases, the J end lost 3 bases, and 12 bases lay between the germline ends. CDR1 is MNHNS, CDR2 SASEGT, per germline. This CDR3 reads CASSEAWTANYEQYF. Written as DNA, the CDR3 is TGTGCCAGCAGTGAAGCGTGGACTGCGAACTACGAGCAGTACTTC.